The T cell receptor beta chain under discussion was sequenced for a study of identical twins. A single record per CDR3 protein comes from TCRdb applying MiXCR to the 5' RACE reads. The sample has around 690,000 distinct CDR3 sequences, about 20% seen once. This CDR3 has 14 residues. Deletions cut 1 base from V and 0 bases from J, with 7 bases between. In germline, CDR1 is SGHVS, CDR2 FQNEAQ. This clonotype was seen more than once but under ten times. Healthy Caucasian individuals made up all the donors. The sample was also linked to a second study, of T cells expressing NK-cell markers. That investigation notes: Among the eight sequenced donors, seven tested HCMV-seropositive and one tested seronegative. NKG2C+ dominant clonotype frequencies in about 6 donors were roughly 1.0-7.0% of CD8+ T cells. Specificity for HCMV among expanded NKG2C+ T cell clones was not established.

What was sequenced was PBMCs. The source is a woman in her late teens or twenties in good health. This chain links TRBV7-8 with TRBJ2-7; D unclear. CDR3 nucleotide sequence: TGTGCCAGCAGCTTAGGGAGTGCCTCCTACGAGCAGTACTTC. Translation gives CASSLGSASYEQYF.